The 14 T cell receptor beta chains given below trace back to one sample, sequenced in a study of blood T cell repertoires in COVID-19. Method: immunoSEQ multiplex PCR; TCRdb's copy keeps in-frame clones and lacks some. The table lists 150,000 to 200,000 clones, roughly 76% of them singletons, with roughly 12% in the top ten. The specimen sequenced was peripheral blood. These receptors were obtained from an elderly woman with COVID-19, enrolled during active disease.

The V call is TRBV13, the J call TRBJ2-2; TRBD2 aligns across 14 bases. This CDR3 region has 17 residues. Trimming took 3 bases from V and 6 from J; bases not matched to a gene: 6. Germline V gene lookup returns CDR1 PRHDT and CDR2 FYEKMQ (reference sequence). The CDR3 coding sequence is TGTGCCAGCAGCTTCTTGGGGACTAGCGGGAGATCCGGGGAGCTGTTTTTT. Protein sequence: CASSFLGTSGRSGELFF. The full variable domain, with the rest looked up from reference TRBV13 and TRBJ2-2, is AAGVIQSPRHLIKEKRETATLKCYPIPRHDTVYWYQQGPGQDPQFLISFYEKMQSDKGSIPDRFSAQQFSDYHSELNMSSLELGDSALYFCASSFLGTSGRSGELFFGEGSRLTVL.

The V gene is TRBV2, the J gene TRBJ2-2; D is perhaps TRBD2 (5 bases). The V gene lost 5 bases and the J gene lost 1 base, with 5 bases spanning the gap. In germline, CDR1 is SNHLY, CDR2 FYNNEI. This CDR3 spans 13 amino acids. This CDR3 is CASSRENTGELFF. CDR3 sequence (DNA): TGTGCCAGCAGTCGGGAGAACACCGGGGAGCTGTTTTTT. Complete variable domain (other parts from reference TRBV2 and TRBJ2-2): EPEVTQTPSHQVTQMGQEVILRCVPISNHLYFYWYRQILGQKVEFLVSFYNNEISEKSEIFDDQFSVERPDGSNFTLKIRSTKLEDSAMYFCASSRENTGELFFGEGSRLTVL.

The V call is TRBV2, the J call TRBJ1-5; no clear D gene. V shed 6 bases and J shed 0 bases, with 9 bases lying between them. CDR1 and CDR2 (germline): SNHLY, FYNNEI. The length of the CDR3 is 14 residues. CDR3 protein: CASSQSFSNQPQHF. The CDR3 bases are TGTGCCAGCAGCCAGTCGTTTAGCAATCAGCCCCAGCATTTT.

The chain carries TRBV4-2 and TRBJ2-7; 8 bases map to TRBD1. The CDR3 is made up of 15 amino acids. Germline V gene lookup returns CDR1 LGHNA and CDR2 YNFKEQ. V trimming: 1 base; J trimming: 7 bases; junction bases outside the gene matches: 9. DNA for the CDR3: TGTGCCAGCAGCCAAGGCCTCGGGACAGGTGGAGAGCAGTACTTC. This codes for CASSQGLGTGGEQYF.

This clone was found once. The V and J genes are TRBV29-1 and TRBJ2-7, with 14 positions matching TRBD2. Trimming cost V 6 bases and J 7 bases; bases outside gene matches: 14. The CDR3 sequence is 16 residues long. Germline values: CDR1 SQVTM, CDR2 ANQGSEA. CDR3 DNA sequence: TGCAGCGTCGCTCCGACTAGCGGGAGGGCCTTGGGTGAGCAGTACTTC. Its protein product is CSVAPTSGRALGEQYF.

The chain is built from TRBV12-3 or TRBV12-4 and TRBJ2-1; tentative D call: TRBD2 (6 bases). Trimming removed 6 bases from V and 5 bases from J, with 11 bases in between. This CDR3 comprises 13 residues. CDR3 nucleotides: TGTGCCAGCAGCCTGTTAGCGGACAATGAGCAGTTCTTC. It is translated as CASSLLADNEQFF.

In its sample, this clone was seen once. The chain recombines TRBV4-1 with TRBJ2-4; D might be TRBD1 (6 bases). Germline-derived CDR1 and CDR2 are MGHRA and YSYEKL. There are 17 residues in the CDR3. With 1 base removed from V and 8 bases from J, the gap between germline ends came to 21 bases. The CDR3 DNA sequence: TGCGCCAGCAGCCAAGGACAGGCGAAAGGCCGTGGTGACATTCAGTACTTC. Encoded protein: CASSQGQAKGRGDIQYF.

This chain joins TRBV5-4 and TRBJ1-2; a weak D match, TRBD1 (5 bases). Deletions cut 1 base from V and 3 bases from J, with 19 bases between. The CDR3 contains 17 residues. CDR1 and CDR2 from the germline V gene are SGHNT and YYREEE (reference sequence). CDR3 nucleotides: TGTGCCAGCAGCTTGCGATCCCTGGGGGGGATTGACTATGGCTACACCTTC. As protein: CASSLRSLGGIDYGYTF.

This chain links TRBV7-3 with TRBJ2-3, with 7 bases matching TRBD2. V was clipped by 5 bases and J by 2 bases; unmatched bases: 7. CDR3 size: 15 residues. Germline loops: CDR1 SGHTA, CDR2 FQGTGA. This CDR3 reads CASSQRRGITDTQYF. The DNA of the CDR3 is TGTGCCAGCAGCCAACGGCGGGGGATCACAGATACGCAGTATTTT.

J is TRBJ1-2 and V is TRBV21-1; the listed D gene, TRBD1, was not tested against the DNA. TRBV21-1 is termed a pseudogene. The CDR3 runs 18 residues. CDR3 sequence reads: CASSKGLGGPTANYGYTF. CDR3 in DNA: TGTGCCAGCAGCAAAGGTTTAGGGGGCCCCACAGCTAACTATGGCTACACCTTC.

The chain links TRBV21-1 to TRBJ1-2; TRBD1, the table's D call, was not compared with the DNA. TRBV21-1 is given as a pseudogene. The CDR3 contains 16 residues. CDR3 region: CASSKARRGRSYGYTF. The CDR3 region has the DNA TGTGCCAGCAGCAAAGCGAGGAGGGGGCGAAGCTATGGCTACACCTTC.

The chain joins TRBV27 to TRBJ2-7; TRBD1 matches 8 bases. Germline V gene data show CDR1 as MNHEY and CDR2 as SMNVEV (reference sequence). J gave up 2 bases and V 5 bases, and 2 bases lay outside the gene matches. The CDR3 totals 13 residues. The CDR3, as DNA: TGTGCCAGCAGTGGACAGGGAACCTACGAGCAGTACTTC. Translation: CASSGQGTYEQYF.

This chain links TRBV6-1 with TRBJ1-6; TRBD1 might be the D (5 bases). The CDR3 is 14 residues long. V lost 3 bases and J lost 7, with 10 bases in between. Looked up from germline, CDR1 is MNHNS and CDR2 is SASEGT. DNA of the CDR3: TGTGCCAGCAGTGACAGGGTTTTCAATTCACCCCTCCACTTT. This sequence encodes CASSDRVFNSPLHF.

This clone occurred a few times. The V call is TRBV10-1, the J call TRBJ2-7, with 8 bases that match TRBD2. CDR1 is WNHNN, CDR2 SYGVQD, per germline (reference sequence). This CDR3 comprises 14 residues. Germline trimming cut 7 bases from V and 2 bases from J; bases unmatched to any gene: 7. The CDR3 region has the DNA TGCGCCAGCATAACCAAGCGGGAGCCCTACGAGCAGTACTTC. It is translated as CASITKREPYEQYF.